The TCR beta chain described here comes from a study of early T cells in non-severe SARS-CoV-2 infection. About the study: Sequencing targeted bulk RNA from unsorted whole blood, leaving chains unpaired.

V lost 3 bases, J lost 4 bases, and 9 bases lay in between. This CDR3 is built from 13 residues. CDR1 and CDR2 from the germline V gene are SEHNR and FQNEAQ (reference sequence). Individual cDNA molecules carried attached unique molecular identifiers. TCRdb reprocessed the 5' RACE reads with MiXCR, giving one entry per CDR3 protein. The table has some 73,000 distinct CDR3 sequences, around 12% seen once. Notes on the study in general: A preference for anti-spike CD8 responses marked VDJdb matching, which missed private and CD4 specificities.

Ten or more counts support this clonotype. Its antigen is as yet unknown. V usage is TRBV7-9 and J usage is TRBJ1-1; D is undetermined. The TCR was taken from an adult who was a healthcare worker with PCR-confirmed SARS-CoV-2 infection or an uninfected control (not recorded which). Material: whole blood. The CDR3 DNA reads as TGTGCCAGCAGCTTGGTGAAGGCCACTGAAGCTTTCTTT. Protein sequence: CASSLVKATEAFF.